Following are 12 T cell receptor beta chains from one sample sequenced in a study of CD8+CD57+ T cells in acquired aplastic anemia. TCR beta VDJ and CDR3 profiling used genomic DNA as template. TCRdb ran MiXCR on the reads and lists one entry per CDR3 protein. The sample contains some 190,000 distinct CDR3 sequences, roughly 56% of which appear only once. The sequencing sample was made of sorted CD4+, CD8+, or CD8+CD57+ T cells (not recorded which) from PBMCs. These receptors all come from a human donor in good health, serving as a control.

The V and J genes are TRBV29-1 and TRBJ2-7; tentative D call: TRBD1 (5 bases). V was clipped by 0 bases and J by 7 bases, with 16 bases between them. The CDR3 is 14 residues long. In germline, CDR1 is SQVTM, CDR2 ANQGSEA. Written as DNA, the CDR3 is TGCAGCGTTGAAGAGGCAGGGTCTATGGGGGAGCAGTACTTC. Protein: CSVEEAGSMGEQYF.

This sequence joins TRBV25-1 and TRBJ2-2; 10 bases agree with TRBD2. The junction had 7 bases not matched to a gene; V was cut back by 4 bases and J by 5 bases. CDR1 MGHDK and CDR2 SYGVNS come from the germline V gene. The CDR3 is made up of 16 amino acids. The CDR3 bases are TGTGCCAGCAGTGGGCAGACTAGCGGGCTTACCGGGGAGCTGTTTTTT. It codes for CASSGQTSGLTGELFF.

V usage is TRBV29-1 and J usage is TRBJ2-7, with D unclear. CDR3 length equals 12 residues. Germline values: CDR1 SQVTM, CDR2 ANQGSEA. Here the CDR3 reads CNTLVPWAEQYF. In DNA form, the CDR3 reads TGCAACACGTTGGTTCCCTGGGCCGAGCAGTACTTC.

The rearrangement uses TRBV19 and TRBJ1-2; no clear D. Trimming removed 9 bases at V and 0 bases at J, with 17 bases between. The CDR3 has 15 amino acids. Germline V lookup: CDR1 LNHDA, CDR2 SQIVND (reference sequence). The CDR3 DNA is TGTGCCAGCAGTTTATATCCCCAAACTAACTATGGCTACACCTTC. Translating gives CASSLYPQTNYGYTF. The variable domain in full, with the rest retrieved from reference TRBV19 and TRBJ1-2, is DGGITQSPKYLFRKEGQNVTLSCEQNLNHDAMYWYRQDPGQGLRLIYYSQIVNDFQKGDIAEGYSVSREKKESFPLTVTSAQKNPTAFYLCASSLYPQTNYGYTFGSGTRLTVV.

This clonotype was counted once. One end of the junction does not line up with germline, which may come from a read error. The V gene is TRBV7-7, the J gene TRBJ1-3; D unclear. The CDR3 has 15 residues. Germline CDR1 SSHAT, CDR2 FNYEAQ (reference sequence). The CDR3 spells CASSSRMDSGNTIYF. The CDR3 DNA reads TGTGCTAGCAGCTCTCGAATGGACTCTGGAAACACCATATATTTT. Full variable domain (rest looked up from reference TRBV7-7 and TRBJ1-3): GAGVSQSPRYKVTKRGQDVTLRCDPISSHATLYWYQQALGQGPEFLTYFNYEAQPDKSGLPSDRFSAERPEGSISTLTIQRTEQRDSAMYRCASSSRMDSGNTIYFGEGSWLTVV.

The rearrangement links TRBV20-1 to TRBJ2-5; D is unclear. Trimming took 1 base from V and 5 from J, leaving 5 bases between them. The germline CDR1 and CDR2 sequences are DFQATT and SNEGSKA (reference sequence). The CDR3 covers 11 residues. The CDR3 DNA sequence: TGCAGTGCTAGAGTGGGGGAGACCCAGTACTTC. This translates into CSARVGETQYF.

The chain joins TRBV10-2 to TRBJ2-7, with TRBD1 matching 8 bases. CDR3 length: 13 amino acids. Germline CDR1 is WSHSY and CDR2 is SAAADI. V was clipped by 6 bases and J by 3 bases; unmatched bases: 4. CDR3: CASSRDRLYEQYV. CDR3 nucleotides: TGCGCCAGCAGCCGGGACAGGCTCTACGAGCAGTACGTC.

The J gene is TRBJ2-2, the V gene TRBV15, with D possibly matching TRBD1 (5 bases). The CDR3 runs to 13 residues. From germline, CDR1 is LNHNV and CDR2 YYDKDF (reference sequence). V lost 8 bases and J lost 7, with 14 bases in between. The CDR3 reads CATLGQGSGELFF. For the CDR3, the DNA is TGTGCCACCTTGGGGCAGGGCAGCGGGGAGCTGTTTTTT.

This clonotype was counted many times. The chain recombines TRBV4-3 with TRBJ2-1; 8 bases are shared with TRBD1. Germline V gene sequence: CDR1 LGHNA, CDR2 YSLEER. CDR3 length equals 15 residues. The V gene end was trimmed by 4 bases and the J gene end by 6 bases; junction bases not matched to a gene: 8. DNA of the CDR3: TGCGCCAGCAGCCCACAGGGGGGAGGACTCAATGAGCAGTTCTTC. This translates into CASSPQGGGLNEQFF.

This clonotype was seen repeatedly, ten times or more. The gene calls are TRBV5-1 and TRBJ1-1; maybe TRBD1 (5 bases). The CDR3 totals 13 residues. Germline-derived CDR1 and CDR2 are SGHRS and YFSETQ. V gave up 2 bases and J gave up 3 bases, with 8 bases separating them. The CDR3 DNA reads TGCGCCAGCAGCTTAGACAGAGACACTGAAGCTTTCTTT. Protein product: CASSLDRDTEAFF.

The rearrangement joins TRBV25-1 to TRBJ2-5; D might be TRBD1 (8 bases). V was clipped by 2 bases and J by 2 bases, with 12 bases between them. CDR3 length: 15 residues. Looked up from germline, CDR1 is MGHDK and CDR2 is SYGVNS. CDR3 protein: CASSEVQGGQETQYF. CDR3 in DNA: TGTGCCAGCAGTGAAGTACAGGGGGGGCAAGAGACCCAGTACTTC.

This clonotype was picked up many times. A single base separates this from a much larger clone, so it may be a read error. The V call is TRBV19, the J call TRBJ1-1; no definite D call. The CDR3 has 14 residues. V lost 1 base and J 6 bases, leaving 12 bases between the germline ends. Germline V gene sequence: CDR1 LNHDA, CDR2 SQIVND (reference sequence). CDR3 sequence (DNA): TGTGCCAGTAGTATAGTAGGAGACAACGCTGAAGCTTTCTTT. It codes for CASSIVGDNAEAFF.